This paragraph reports one T cell receptor beta chain. Its binding antigen is unknown. The record originates from a study of cytomegalovirus exposure and HLA in healthy donors (dated by TCRdb to the late 2010s). Notes on the research overall: In an earlier analysis of under 750 of the donors, roughly 300 Gb of sequence data and 117 million unique TCR beta sequences from about 190 million T cells were reported. To predict cytomegalovirus infection status, the study brought together high-throughput TCR immunosequencing, statistical association of individual TCRs with disease status, and machine learning. The number of typed donors differed by locus: roughly 629-640 for A, B, C, DRB1 and DQB1; some 540 for DQA1; 606 for DPA1; and roughly 450 for DPB1. Donor age, sex, ethnicity and CMV serostatus were collected together with the repertoire data. On average, around 200,000 unique TCR beta nucleotide sequences were sequenced per donor among some 430 genotyped donors of the cohort, with about 19% of those sequences being non-productive. An earlier analysis of some 500 of the donors applied high-throughput TCR beta sequencing to assess whether each TCR beta V gene segment acted as functional or pseudogenic. The study used immunosequencing to profile the T cell repertoires of around 600 subjects and linked those repertoires to cytomegalovirus serostatus. A later analysis re-examined previously published TCR beta repertoires from about 670 donors and added high-resolution HLA genotyping to investigate patterns of TCR occurrence. The later analysis used no new phenotypic data to find candidate immune exposures, relying instead on TCR beta sequences and their occurrence across donors. Along with the approximately 670-subject first cohort, a separate validation cohort of 120 different subjects was used. All discovery cohort repertoires had been generated using a single sequencing platform. Five DR-DQ haplotypes were treated as single units for association and clustering because of strong linkage in the cohort. A later genetic analysis took genome-wide SNP genotypes for 398 of the 666 donors and used that subset as a discovery cohort. The study aimed to test whether cataloging public T cell receptors could reveal signatures of past pathogen exposure. Roughly 300 gigabases of sequencing data and 75 million to 85 million unique TCR sequences made up an early release that covered around 640 HLA-typed donors. Both class I and class II loci were covered by HLA typing, at four-digit resolution. Of the roughly 400 genotyped donors, about 84% fell in the genetic ancestry cluster associated with self-reported Caucasian donors.

Library preparation was by the immunoSEQ multiplex PCR assay. A mixture of 60 forward primers for TCR Vbeta segments and 13 reverse primers for TCR Jbeta segments was used in the multiplex PCR. The CDR3 region of rearranged TCR beta genes was amplified from genomic DNA with a multiplex PCR assay. The amplified TCR beta libraries were sequenced on the Illumina HiSeq System as 87-base-pair reads. Processing in the source paper ran as follows. A later analysis tallied roughly 76 million unique TCR beta chains across the 666 repertoires, and around 12 million of those chains were shared by two or more donors. To remove PCR and sequencing errors, raw reads were error-corrected and collapsed into unique sequences using a nearest-neighbor algorithm that merged closely related sequences. V, D and J gene segments were assigned by aligning CDR3 sequences to IMGT reference sequences. For a sequence to be retained, a match of at least six nucleotides was required to both a V gene segment and a J gene segment. Rearrangements were classified as productive when the CDR3 lacked stop codons and remained in frame with V and J, and all other rearrangements were classified as non-productive. Following IMGT convention, CDR3 was defined as the stretch from the second conserved V-encoded cysteine up to the conserved J-encoded phenylalanine. In an earlier analysis of more than 550 of the donors, sequences lacking an unambiguous match to a single V gene segment were excluded. In an earlier analysis of approximately 560 of the donors, a V segment was called functional when productive rearrangements were above 56.7%, and segregating when the standard deviation between donors exceeded 5%. A statistical classification framework was built to diagnose cytomegalovirus status from the catalog of TCR beta chain sequences. V and J gene assignment, in a later analysis, came from comparing TCR nucleotide sequences with IMGT/GENE-DB human TR gene sequences. In a later analysis, CDR3 sequences and most-parsimonious VDJ recombination scenarios were assigned using the TCRdist pipeline. A later analysis defined each TCR beta chain by its CDR3 amino acid sequence plus V-gene family, and excluded reads lacking a unique V-gene family. To address suspected cross-contamination and a sequencing artifact, a later analysis removed 450 to 700 highly shared, low-generation-probability nucleotide sequences. For each public chain, a later analysis derived a clonal expansion index from normalized ranks of inferred template counts within each repertoire. In a later analysis, generation probabilities were computed using a VDJ recombination model fitted to out-of-frame rearrangements, and the results were checked against IGoR. In a later analysis, hypergeometric tests were used to score TCR-TCR, TCR-HLA and TCR-CMV co-occurrence, with a repertoire-size bias correction applied to TCR pairs. False discovery rates were estimated in a later analysis by permuting HLA or CMV assignments 20 times. In a later analysis, co-occurring TCRs were grouped using DBSCAN, with TCRdist sequence similarity added in when clustering inside HLA-allele-positive subsets. For co-occurrence clustering, repertoires with fewer than 30,000 or more than 120,000 public chains were excluded, along with 4 to 6 repertoires with anomalous nucleotide sharing. The table comes from immuneACCESS by way of TCRdb, which keeps in-frame sequences with V and J called. Part of the clones is missing from these tables; in studies checked, under half for an unresolved V gene and the rest for unknown reasons. V, J and clone size reflect that table, while D and trimming were determined from the DNA. This sample's table carries under 200,000 clones. The ten largest clonotypes hold 2.1% of the sample.

Overall study results and their limits: When HLA alleles, especially DR and DQ, strongly co-occurred, attributing TCR associations to individual alleles was difficult. The authors suggested that the approach could potentially be generalized to other disease states and immunological phenotypes. Most TCR sequences were observed very rarely across donors, whereas some public TCRs were present in many individuals. Cytomegalovirus status was reported to be diagnosed by the classifier with high specificity and sensitivity in both the original and validation cohorts. According to a later analysis, TCR association rates differed among HLA loci, with DRB1 alleles showing the most associated TCRs and HLA-C alleles showing the fewest. A cluster of highly shared sequence variants was judged likely to represent a technical artifact of the sequencing pipeline. In an earlier analysis of 450 to 750 of the donors, most TCR beta V segments appeared in productive rearrangements about 87% or about 30% of the time, broadly matching IMGT annotations. A few of the identified cytomegalovirus-associated TCR beta chains were confirmed in vitro to be specific for cytomegalovirus antigens. At a false discovery rate of 0.05, a later analysis linked 15,000 to 20,000 TCR beta sequences to specific HLA alleles. Compared with equally common non-associated chains, HLA-associated TCR beta chains in a later analysis were more clonally expanded and had lower generation probabilities. The study gave a list of 150 to 200 TCR beta chains associated with cytomegalovirus. Because counts were too low, approximately 18 rarely observed V segments, including chromosome 9 orphons, were excluded from the earlier analysis of roughly 580 of the donors. Correlated functional status among segregating V segments might be attributable to linkage disequilibrium, but an unknown experimental factor could not be ruled out. A further reported finding was that TCR beta sequences accurately predicted the HLA-A and HLA-B alleles for most subjects in the first cohort. Most CMV-associated TCR beta chains appeared to be HLA-restricted in a later analysis, and the HLA associations seemed to be driven largely by CMV exposure. Compared with the approximately 710-donor mean, donors in an Asian-associated ancestry cluster had fewer N-insertions in productive TCRs, according to a later genetic analysis. The presence/absence analyses assumed that sequencing depth was roughly uniform across donors, and that assumption may not be true. Some IMGT-functional V segments, including TRBV6-2 and TRBV6-3, could not be told apart with the 87-base-pair reads, so those segments were excluded. The cohort was sequenced for TCR beta chains only, and without alpha or paired-chain data the features that could be detected were limited. An association between a missense DCLRE1C variant and V-gene and J-gene trimming of TCR beta chains was found in a later genetic analysis and replicated in an independent cohort. HLA typing was unavailable for some donors at each locus, so association tests used only the typed subset. A later analysis reported that several top co-occurrence clusters appeared linked to parvovirus B19, influenza, CMV and Epstein-Barr virus. For the cohort, immune exposure information was limited to CMV serostatus.

The cohort was made up of under 800 healthy bone marrow donors. Cohort members were all nominally healthy when sampled, although unrecorded immune exposures were likely present. The donor was CMV seronegative and was included in the group of under 450 seronegative cohort members. A peripheral blood sample was collected from each donor, and TCR beta sequencing was performed on peripheral blood mononuclear cells. The Qiagen DNeasy Blood Extraction Kit was used to extract genomic DNA from the blood cell samples. Counted from cysteine to phenylalanine, this CDR3 has 16 amino acids. Only CDR3 DNA is held: 48 bases, read in frame from base 1. CDR1 SGHAT and CDR2 FQNNGV were looked up in the germline V gene. V has 6 bases trimmed and J has 4 bases trimmed; junction bases matching no gene number 11.

This TCR came from a man aged 30 to 45 in good health and CMV-seronegative. The sequenced sample consisted of PBMCs. The rearranged segments are TRBV11-2 and TRBJ1-2; 10 nucleotides in the junction match TRBD1. The sequenced DNA is TGTGCCAGCAGGAAGACCGGGACAGGGGAGGGCTATGGCTACACCTTC. This is translated as CASRKTGTGEGYGYTF.